This passage covers 26 T cell receptor beta chains from one sample sequenced in a study of cytomegalovirus exposure and HLA in healthy donors. Primers included in the PCR were 60 Vbeta and 13 Jbeta primers. Sequencing used immunoSEQ multiplex PCR; TCRdb keeps in-frame clones, though not all of them. The sample lists 40,000 to 45,000 clones; around three quarters were seen once. Material: PBMCs. The origin of the receptors is a man younger than 45 in good health and CMV-seronegative.

The V and J genes are TRBV7-9 and TRBJ2-2; 13 bases line up with TRBD2. Germline CDR1 and CDR2: SEHNR and FQNEAQ (reference sequence). The CDR3 contains 15 residues. J gave up 4 bases and V 8 bases, and 4 bases lay outside the gene matches. This chain's CDR3 is CASLGLAGATGELFF. The CDR3 DNA follows: TGTGCCAGCCTAGGACTAGCGGGAGCCACCGGGGAGCTGTTTTTT. Full variable domain (missing parts from reference TRBV7-9 and TRBJ2-2): DTGVSQNPRHKITKRGQNVTFRCDPISEHNRLYWYRQTLGQGPEFLTYFQNEAQLEKSRLLSDRFSAERPKGSFSTLEIQRTEQGDSAMYLCASLGLAGATGELFFGEGSRLTVL.

This clone was observed a single time. As DNA, the CDR3 is TGTGCCAGCAGTTTATCCTCAGCGGGAGTTAAAACCGGGGAGCTGTTTTTT. It encodes CASSLSSAGVKTGELFF. This chain uses TRBV27 with TRBJ2-2; the match to TRBD2 covers 8 bases. This CDR3 contains 17 residues. The junction had 8 bases not matched to a gene; V was cut back by 0 bases and J by 5 bases. Germline V lookup: CDR1 MNHEY, CDR2 SMNVEV (reference sequence).

The V gene is TRBV5-1, the J gene TRBJ2-5, with a tentative D call TRBD2 (6 bases). The length of the CDR3 is 15 residues. CDR1 and CDR2 (germline): SGHRS, YFSETQ. The V end lost 0 bases, the J end lost 5 bases, and 14 bases lay between the germline ends. DNA for the CDR3: TGCGCCAGCAGCTTGGCGGGGACTCGGGGTGAGACCCAGTACTTC. Its translation: CASSLAGTRGETQYF.

This clone showed up just once. The chain links TRBV27 to TRBJ2-7; TRBD1 aligns across 7 bases. CDR1 MNHEY and CDR2 SMNVEV come from the germline V gene (reference sequence). V was clipped by 3 bases and J by 2 bases; unmatched bases: 4. CDR3 size: 14 residues. Here the CDR3 DNA reads TGTGCCAGCAGTTTGGAGACAGGGCCCTACGAGCAGTACTTC. It yields the protein CASSLETGPYEQYF.

This rearrangement joins TRBV2 to TRBJ2-1; D is uncertain. This CDR3 has 8 amino acids. V was trimmed by 10 bases and J by 13 bases, leaving 8 bases between them. Germline CDR1 is SNHLY and CDR2 is FYNNEI. CDR3 residues: CATNLQFF. In DNA form, the CDR3 reads TGTGCCACAAACTTACAGTTCTTC.

This chain connects TRBV7-8 to TRBJ2-7, with D possibly being TRBD1 (5 bases). Germline-derived CDR1 and CDR2 are SGHVS and FQNEAQ. The length of the CDR3 is 13 residues. V lost 5 bases to trimming and J lost 6 bases, with 14 bases between them. DNA for the CDR3: TGTGCCAGCAGCCCAAGGACAAAGGGCGAGCAGTACTTC. Its protein product is CASSPRTKGEQYF. Full variable domain (remainder filled in from reference TRBV7-8 and TRBJ2-7): GAGVSQSPRYKVAKRGQDVALRCDPISGHVSLFWYQQALGQGPEFLTYFQNEAQLDKSGLPSDRFFAERPEGSVSTLKIQRTQQEDSAVYLCASSPRTKGEQYFGPGTRLTVT.

The chain couples TRBV28 to TRBJ1-5, with 9 bases aligning to TRBD1. The CDR3 is 16 residues long. Germline trimming cut 6 bases from V and 7 bases from J; bases unmatched to any gene: 13. In germline, CDR1 is MDHEN, CDR2 SYDVKM. The CDR3 is CASRLPGTGRRQPQHF. DNA of the CDR3: TGTGCCAGCAGACTTCCCGGGACAGGGCGGCGACAGCCCCAGCATTTT.

This chain links TRBV28 with TRBJ2-7; 12 nucleotides line up with TRBD1. The CDR3 contains 15 residues. V lost 5 bases and J lost 4; bases outside the gene matches: 6. In germline, CDR1 is MDHEN, CDR2 SYDVKM. The CDR3: CASSAPGQGAYEQYF. CDR3 bases: TGTGCCAGCAGTGCGCCGGGACAGGGGGCTTACGAGCAGTACTTC.

The rearrangement joins TRBV4-1 to TRBJ2-7; 7 bases fit TRBD2. The V and J ends lost 6 bases and 6 bases, in that order; junction bases with no gene match: 20. Germline V gene lookup returns CDR1 MGHRA and CDR2 YSYEKL. CDR3 length: 17 residues. The CDR3 bases are TGCGCCAGCAGTACCACCCCCTCCCTGGCGGGAGATCTCGAGCAGTACTTC. Translated, it gives CASSTTPSLAGDLEQYF.

The chain joins TRBV11-2 to TRBJ2-4, with 8 positions matching TRBD2. Germline-derived CDR1 and CDR2 are SGHAT and FQNNGV. The CDR3 runs 19 residues. J was trimmed by 1 base and V by 3 bases; bases with no gene match: 14. The CDR3 nucleotides are TGTGCCAGCAGCTTCGTAGCGGGGAGGAGTAGGGGGGCCAAAAACATTCAGTACTTC. Residues: CASSFVAGRSRGAKNIQYF.

The rearrangement links TRBV14 to TRBJ2-3; the match to TRBD2 covers 7 bases. The junction had 4 bases not matched to a gene; V was cut back by 1 base and J by 6 bases. CDR3 length: 14 amino acids. CDR1 is SGHDN and CDR2 is FVKESK in the germline V gene. This CDR3 is CASSQVGGSDTQYF. The CDR3 nucleotides are TGTGCCAGCAGCCAAGTCGGGGGGTCGGATACGCAGTATTTT.

The genes are TRBV29-1 and TRBJ2-5; D not certain. Germline loops: CDR1 SQVTM, CDR2 ANQGSEA. V gave up 7 bases and J gave up 5 bases, with 8 bases separating them. The CDR3 has 10 residues. The CDR3 nucleotides are TGCAGCGGAGTAAAGGAGACCCAGTACTTC. This translates into CSGVKETQYF.

This CDR3 reads CASSQDTGTSTKTQYF. In DNA, the CDR3 is TGTGCCAGCAGCCAAGATACCGGGACTAGCACGAAGACCCAGTACTTC. The rearrangement joins TRBV14 to TRBJ2-5; 9 bases are shared with TRBD2. Germline lookup yields CDR1 SGHDN and CDR2 FVKESK. CDR3 length equals 16 residues. V shed 0 bases and J 6 bases; nucleotides not matched to a gene: 8.

The rearrangement uses TRBV6-6 and TRBJ2-3; 11 bases line up with TRBD2. With V trimmed by 6 bases and J by 6 bases, 11 bases remained unmatched. This CDR3 is built from 16 residues. Per germline, CDR1 MNHNY and CDR2 SVGAGI (reference sequence). CDR3 region: CASSSRAGTSGDTQYF. Written as DNA, the CDR3 is TGTGCCAGCAGCTCACGGGCCGGGACTAGCGGTGATACGCAGTATTTT.

This chain connects TRBV7-9 to TRBJ2-1; D might be TRBD1 (7 bases). V was pared by 7 bases and J by 5 bases, with 18 bases between. This CDR3 has 15 amino acids. Per germline, CDR1 SEHNR and CDR2 FQNEAQ (reference sequence). CDR3 loop: CASNLLDRRDNEQFF. CDR3 sequence (DNA): TGTGCCAGCAACCTTCTGGACAGGAGGGACAATGAGCAGTTCTTC.

This clone was observed a single time. This chain links TRBV27 with TRBJ2-7; the D gene is possibly TRBD2 (6 bases). The V gene's germline CDR1 is MNHEY and CDR2 SMNVEV (reference sequence). The V end lost 3 bases, the J end lost 1 base, and 7 bases lay between the germline ends. The CDR3 length is 13 residues. The CDR3 DNA follows: TGTGCCAGCAGTTTGCGGGGATCCTACGAGCAGTACTTC. Translation gives CASSLRGSYEQYF.

The chain links TRBV5-5 to TRBJ2-3; possibly TRBD1 for D (5 bases). The V gene lost 4 bases and the J gene lost 1 base, with 10 bases spanning the gap. This CDR3 is built from 14 residues. CDR1 and CDR2 (germline): SGHKS, YYEKEE (reference sequence). The CDR3 nucleotides are TGTGCCAGCAGCCCAGGACACCGCACAGATACGCAGTATTTT. Translation: CASSPGHRTDTQYF. The full variable domain, completed using reference TRBV5-5 and TRBJ2-3, is DAGVTQSPTHLIKTRGQQVTLRCSPISGHKSVSWYQQVLGQGPQFIFQYYEKEERGRGNFPDRFSARQFPNYSSELNVNALLLGDSALYLCASSPGHRTDTQYFGPGTRLTVL.

This sequence joins TRBV11-2 and TRBJ2-7; D unclear. The CDR3 totals 14 residues. V was clipped by 4 bases and J by 3 bases, with 13 bases between them. Germline values: CDR1 SGHAT, CDR2 FQNNGV. In DNA, the CDR3 is TGTGCCAGCAGCTACCCCCCGCTAGGCTACGAGCAGTACTTC. Residues: CASSYPPLGYEQYF.

This chain uses TRBV6-1 with TRBJ2-7, with 15 nucleotides matching TRBD2. The trim removed 1 base at V and 6 bases at J, leaving 4 bases unmatched. Germline-derived CDR1 and CDR2 are MNHNS and SASEGT. This CDR3 is built from 16 residues. CDR3 region: CASSEVPGLAGGEQYF. The CDR3 DNA reads as TGTGCCAGCAGTGAAGTCCCGGGACTAGCGGGAGGCGAGCAGTACTTC.

This chain connects TRBV7-2 to TRBJ1-6; no clear D gene. From germline, CDR1 is SGHTA and CDR2 FQGNSA. Trimming cost V 5 bases and J 10 bases, with 15 bases left between them. The CDR3 runs to 14 residues. CDR3 sequence (DNA): TGTGCCAGCAGCACCCCCGGGGTACGCTCACCCCTCCACTTT. Its protein product is CASSTPGVRSPLHF.

The chain recombines TRBV7-2 with TRBJ2-3; the D is unclear. V shed 5 bases and J shed 6 bases, with 6 bases lying between them. Germline values: CDR1 SGHTA, CDR2 FQGNSA. This CDR3 region has 11 residues. The CDR3 nucleotides are TGTGCCAGCAGCCTCGTTGATACGCAGTATTTT. Protein product: CASSLVDTQYF.

This clone was picked up a small number of times. V usage is TRBV28 and J usage is TRBJ2-7; TRBD2 aligns across 12 bases. CDR3 length: 15 amino acids. Germline trimming cut 6 bases from V and 2 bases from J; bases unmatched to any gene: 5. The germline CDR1 and CDR2 sequences are MDHEN and SYDVKM. The CDR3 region has the DNA TGTGCCAGCAGGCCTAGCGGGAGGGGTGCCTACGAGCAGTACTTC. Translated: CASRPSGRGAYEQYF.

The J gene is TRBJ2-5, the V gene TRBV5-8; 7 nucleotides match TRBD1. The CDR3 totals 13 residues. CDR1 and CDR2 from the germline V gene are SGHTS and YDEGEE. V lost 1 base to trimming and J lost 4 bases; unmatched junction nucleotides: 1. The CDR3 here is CASSLTGVETQYF. The DNA for the CDR3 is TGTGCCAGCAGCTTGACAGGGGTAGAGACCCAGTACTTC.

The chain has TRBV18 and TRBJ2-7; TRBD1 agrees at 8 bases. Trimming cost V 2 bases and J 3 bases; bases outside gene matches: 12. This CDR3 is built from 17 residues. The germline gives CDR1 KGHSH, CDR2 LQKENI. CDR3 sequence reads: CASSPGQGLSTFYEQYF. Written as DNA, the CDR3 is TGTGCCAGCTCACCAGGACAGGGCTTGAGTACTTTCTACGAGCAGTACTTC. Complete variable domain (other parts from reference TRBV18 and TRBJ2-7): NAGVMQNPRHLVRRRGQEARLRCSPMKGHSHVYWYRQLPEEGLKFMVYLQKENIIDESGMPKERFSAEFPKEGPSILRIQQVVRGDSAAYFCASSPGQGLSTFYEQYFGPGTRLTVT.

The chain links TRBV21-1 to TRBJ2-7; TRBD1 was called by the table and not checked on the DNA. TRBV21-1 is listed as a pseudogene. The CDR3 has 21 residues. Here the CDR3 reads CASSKNPSSSYRNRDPYEQYF. CDR3 DNA: TGTGCCAGCAGCAAAAATCCCTCCTCTTCCTACCGAAACAGGGACCCCTACGAGCAGTACTTC.

The gene calls are TRBV15 and TRBJ2-5, with D tentatively TRBD1 (5 bases). V was clipped by 0 bases and J by 1 base, with 9 bases between them. CDR3 length: 15 residues. Germline CDR1 and CDR2: LNHNV and YYDKDF (reference sequence). CDR3: CATSRDYDSQETQYF. CDR3 sequence (DNA): TGTGCCACCAGCAGAGATTACGACAGCCAAGAGACCCAGTACTTC.